This is a list of T cell receptor beta chains from one sample in a study of cytomegalovirus exposure and HLA in healthy donors. Some clones are missing from TCRdb's copy, which holds only in-frame ones; the method was immunoSEQ multiplex PCR. The table records roughly 90,000 clones, 80% of them present only once. Sequenced sample: PBMCs. The receptor set was obtained from a man aged 18 to 29 in good health and CMV-seronegative. Both conserved end residues are trimmed from each CDR3. A D gene is named only where the DNA matches it firmly.

V: TRBV4-2; D: .; J: TRBJ2-5; CDR3: ASSRRLSQGRGETQY
V: TRBV5-1; D: .; J: TRBJ2-5; CDR3: ASSLTVGLETQY
V: TRBV13; D: .; J: TRBJ2-1; CDR3: ASSLWWGGNDEQF
V: TRBV2; D: .; J: TRBJ1-2; CDR3: ASSEGGGGIYGYT
V: TRBV13; D: .; J: TRBJ2-2; CDR3: ASSPSSVPISGTRSGELF
V: TRBV29-1; D: .; J: TRBJ1-2; CDR3: SVVRGGDYGYT
V: TRBV13; D: .; J: TRBJ1-1; CDR3: ASSLVGDTEAF
V: TRBV19; D: TRBD2; J: TRBJ2-1; CDR3: ASRWGSGGSYNEQF
V: TRBV10-3; D: .; J: TRBJ1-1; CDR3: AISESMGRAAF
V: TRBV7-9; D: .; J: TRBJ1-2; CDR3: ASGAGVYGYT
V: TRBV6-6; D: TRBD2; J: TRBJ2-3; CDR3: ASGPGGPSDTQY
V: TRBV7-9; D: TRBD2; J: TRBJ2-7; CDR3: SSSLGLAVNEQY
V: TRBV11-2; D: TRBD1; J: TRBJ2-7; CDR3: ASSPAGLRGRYEQY
V: TRBV28; D: .; J: TRBJ2-7; CDR3: ASSFLGYEQY
V: TRBV6-4; D: TRBD1; J: TRBJ1-5; CDR3: ASSPRQGAEQPQH
V: TRBV10-2; D: .; J: TRBJ2-1; CDR3: ASSESWGDISNEQF
V: TRBV19; D: .; J: TRBJ2-1; CDR3: ASSIAGGPLNNEQF
V: TRBV10-2; D: TRBD1; J: TRBJ1-2; CDR3: ASSETTGYGYT
V: TRBV7-9; D: .; J: TRBJ1-2; CDR3: SSSLGGQLSNYGYT
V: TRBV7-3; D: .; J: TRBJ1-1; CDR3: ASSITWNTEAF
V: TRBV7-6; D: .; J: TRBJ1-5; CDR3: AGSLGGGNQPQH
V: TRBV7-2; D: TRBD1; J: TRBJ1-1; CDR3: ASSLKTGANTEAF
V: TRBV7-3; D: TRBD1; J: TRBJ2-2; CDR3: ASSPTGGAGGELF
V: TRBV5-4; D: TRBD2; J: TRBJ2-5; CDR3: ASSPRDYGIQETQY
V: TRBV9; D: .; J: TRBJ2-5; CDR3: ASSVALQQTQY